This T cell receptor beta chain was obtained from a study of shared clonotypes between healthy human individuals. Study as a whole: Each donor contributed plates that comprised three CD4 naive, three CD4 memory, two CD8 naive and one CD8 memory.

TCRdb's table, derived via immunoSEQ multiplex PCR, lists solely in-frame clones and lacks some. The table has millions of clones, more than 90% seen once. CDR3 size: 14 residues. The V and J ends lost 0 bases and 7 bases, in that order; junction bases with no gene match: 4. Germline lookup yields CDR1 MNHNS and CDR2 SASEGT. Sequenced material: naive CD4+ T cells sorted from blood. The sample's subset: CD45RA+ positively selected. The clonotype originates from a young man in good health. The chain uses TRBV6-1 and TRBJ2-5; TRBD1 aligns across 8 bases. CDR3 coding DNA: TGTGCCAGCAGTGAAGCCCAACAGGGGGGGACCCAGTACTTC. Protein: CASSEAQQGGTQYF.